These 14 T cell receptor beta chains came from one sample sequenced in a study of blood T cell repertoires in COVID-19. Using immunoSEQ multiplex PCR, the repertoire was profiled, and TCRdb retains in-frame clones only, with some absent. In the table there are some 450,000 clones, approximately 90% of which are singletons. Material: peripheral blood. These receptors originate from a woman aged 45 to 65 with COVID-19, enrolled during active disease.

The chain carries TRBV24-1 and TRBJ1-5, with a tentative D call TRBD1 (6 bases). The length of the CDR3 is 14 residues. CDR1 KGHDR and CDR2 SFDVKD come from the germline V gene. The V end lost 1 base, the J end lost 7 bases, and 10 bases lay between the germline ends. CDR3 protein: CATSDFEQGQPQHF. The CDR3 bases are TGTGCCACCAGTGATTTCGAACAGGGACAGCCCCAGCATTTT.

The J gene is TRBJ2-3, the V gene TRBV11-1; D possibly corresponds to TRBD2 (5 bases). CDR3 length equals 13 residues. The V gene lost 9 bases and the J gene lost 2 bases, with 12 bases spanning the gap. Germline V lookup: CDR1 SGHAT, CDR2 FQDESV (reference sequence). The CDR3 loop is CASTPRATDTQYF. In nucleotides, the CDR3 is TGTGCCAGTACGCCGAGGGCCACAGATACGCAGTATTTT.

This clone was seen a single time. The chain joins TRBV11-3 to TRBJ2-1; no clear D gene. V lost 3 bases, J lost 0 bases, and 3 bases lay in between. Germline lookup yields CDR1 SGHNT and CDR2 YENEEA. The CDR3 is made up of 13 amino acids. The CDR3 coding sequence is TGTGCCAGCAGCTTGAGCTCCTACAATGAGCAGTTCTTC. Residues: CASSLSSYNEQFF.

V and J are TRBV5-4 and TRBJ2-5, with 9 bases matching TRBD2. Germline V gene sequence: CDR1 SGHNT, CDR2 YYREEE (reference sequence). The CDR3 is 17 amino acids. V shed 0 bases and J 4 bases; nucleotides not matched to a gene: 10. CDR3 nucleotide sequence: TGTGCCAGCAGCTTGGTTAGAGGCGGGGGGGACCGAGAGACCCAGTACTTC. Protein: CASSLVRGGGDRETQYF.

The rearrangement links TRBV6-5 to TRBJ2-2; possible D gene TRBD2, 6 bases. Deletions cut 8 bases from V and 2 bases from J, with 15 bases between. The CDR3 extends over 15 amino acids. Germline CDR1 is MNHEY and CDR2 is SVGAGI. CDR3 in amino acids: CASGGPAGNTGELFF. In nucleotides, the CDR3 is TGTGCCAGCGGCGGACCAGCGGGTAACACCGGGGAGCTGTTTTTT.

This clone came up once. The V and J genes are TRBV13 and TRBJ1-2, with TRBD1 identical over 7 bases. Germline CDR1 is PRHDT and CDR2 is FYEKMQ (reference sequence). The trim removed 4 bases at V and 5 bases at J, leaving 13 bases unmatched. This CDR3 region has 16 residues. CDR3 region: CASSSAPGQAAYGYTF. DNA for the CDR3: TGTGCCAGCAGCTCTGCCCCCGGACAGGCAGCTTATGGCTACACCTTC. Looking up the rest from reference TRBV13 and TRBJ1-2 gives the full variable domain: AAGVIQSPRHLIKEKRETATLKCYPIPRHDTVYWYQQGPGQDPQFLISFYEKMQSDKGSIPDRFSAQQFSDYHSELNMSSLELGDSALYFCASSSAPGQAAYGYTFGSGTRLTVV.

This clone appeared once. This chain joins TRBV27 and TRBJ2-1; 7 positions agree with TRBD2. This CDR3 comprises 13 residues. Germline V gene data show CDR1 as MNHEY and CDR2 as SMNVEV (reference sequence). Trimming at V came to 10 bases and at J to 7 bases, leaving 10 bases not matched to a gene. The CDR3 bases are TGTGCCATCCGAGATGGGGGGGGGAATGAGCAGTTCTTC. Protein product: CAIRDGGGNEQFF.

This sequence joins TRBV6-5 and TRBJ1-4; 11 bases fit TRBD1. The CDR3 loop spans 15 amino acids. Germline CDR1 MNHEY, CDR2 SVGAGI. J gave up 5 bases and V 6 bases, and 5 bases lay outside the gene matches. The DNA of the CDR3 is TGTGCCAGCAGCAGAGGGACAGGGGGAAATGAAAAACTGTTTTTT. Translation gives CASSRGTGGNEKLFF.

The V call is TRBV30, the J call TRBJ1-3; TRBD1 aligns across 7 bases. Germline V CDR1 and CDR2: GTSNPN, SVGIG (reference sequence). The CDR3 sequence is 15 residues long. V shed 8 bases and J 0 bases; nucleotides not matched to a gene: 10. Here the CDR3 reads CALGGQIYSGNTIYF. In DNA, the CDR3 is TGTGCCCTCGGGGGACAGATTTACTCTGGAAACACCATATATTTT.

The chain carries TRBV6-1 and TRBJ1-6; possible D gene TRBD1, 6 bases. The CDR3 sequence is 14 residues long. The germline gives CDR1 MNHNS, CDR2 SASEGT. V lost 3 bases and J lost 11, with 14 bases in between. The chain's CDR3 is CASSDLGSGAPLHF. The DNA of the CDR3 is TGTGCCAGCAGTGACCTTGGTTCAGGGGCACCCCTCCACTTT.

V gene TRBV14 combines with J gene TRBJ2-5, with D perhaps TRBD2 (6 bases). The CDR3 totals 12 residues. Trimming took off 8 bases at V and 4 bases at J, with 11 bases between the two ends. Germline V gene data show CDR1 as SGHDN and CDR2 as FVKESK. CDR3 region: CASRRGSETQYF. CDR3 nucleotides: TGTGCCAGCCGGAGGGGCTCAGAGACCCAGTACTTC.

In its sample, this clone was seen a few times. This chain uses TRBV27 with TRBJ1-1; D is ambiguous. CDR3 size: 12 residues. With 6 bases removed from V and 11 bases from J, the gap between germline ends came to 16 bases. The germline gives CDR1 MNHEY, CDR2 SMNVEV (reference sequence). The DNA for the CDR3 is TGTGCCAGCAGCCCGGGAGCGGAGGTGGCTTTCTTT. Protein: CASSPGAEVAFF.

The gene calls are TRBV2 and TRBJ1-2; 9 bases line up with TRBD1. This CDR3 comprises 15 residues. CDR1 is SNHLY and CDR2 is FYNNEI in the germline V gene. The trim removed 9 bases at V and 0 bases at J, leaving 8 bases unmatched. The CDR3 DNA follows: TGTGCCAGTCATTTTCGACAGGGGGCTAACTATGGCTACACCTTC. Translated, it gives CASHFRQGANYGYTF.

This clone was seen once. The chain recombines TRBV3-1 (or the pseudogene TRBV3-2) with TRBJ2-7; 7 positions match TRBD2. Germline V gene sequence: CDR1 LGHDT, CDR2 YNNKEL (reference sequence). The J segment lost 3 bases and the V segment lost 3 bases, leaving 5 bases of the junction unmatched. The CDR3 contains 14 residues. This CDR3 is CASSQLSGNYEQYF. The CDR3 DNA sequence: TGTGCCAGCAGCCAGTTAAGCGGGAACTACGAGCAGTACTTC.